These 7 T cell receptor beta chains came from one sample sequenced in a study of cytomegalovirus exposure and HLA in healthy donors. TCRdb's table, derived via immunoSEQ multiplex PCR, lists solely in-frame clones and lacks some. The table records approximately 260,000 clones, around 85% of them present only once. The sample was PBMCs. Source of these receptors: a young woman in good health and CMV-seronegative.

The chain couples TRBV7-6 to TRBJ2-5; no reliable D call. Trimming pared 2 bases from V and 7 bases from J, leaving 5 bases between. The germline V gene has CDR1 SGHVS and CDR2 FNYEAQ. This CDR3 contains 11 residues. CDR3 bases: TGTGCCAGCAGCTTACAGGCGACCCAGTACTTC. This codes for CASSLQATQYF.

The V gene is TRBV2, the J gene TRBJ1-2; 9 bases map to TRBD1. Germline trimming cut 4 bases from V and 7 bases from J; bases unmatched to any gene: 4. The germline CDR1 and CDR2 sequences are SNHLY and FYNNEI. This CDR3 has 13 amino acids. The CDR3 DNA reads as TGTGCCAGCAGTGGGACAGGGGAAAGTGGCTACACCTTC. This gives the protein CASSGTGESGYTF.

The chain has TRBV29-1 and TRBJ2-7, with D tentatively TRBD2 (6 bases). Germline CDR1 and CDR2: SQVTM and ANQGSEA. The CDR3 sequence is 16 residues long. V was pared by 1 base and J by 3 bases, with 19 bases between. CDR3 loop: CSVEGGDRGGFYEQYF. CDR3 bases: TGCAGCGTTGAAGGGGGGGACCGGGGAGGATTCTACGAGCAGTACTTC.

This sequence joins TRBV7-2 and TRBJ2-7; weak D call: TRBD1 (6 bases). V lost 5 bases to trimming and J lost 2 bases, with 16 bases between them. CDR1 SGHTA and CDR2 FQGNSA come from the germline V gene. The CDR3 length is 15 residues. CDR3 sequence: CASSLRGSLAYEQYF. CDR3 sequence (DNA): TGTGCCAGCAGCCTCAGGGGCAGTCTTGCCTACGAGCAGTACTTC. Based on the CDR3 plus reference TRBV7-2 and TRBJ2-7, the full variable domain is GAGVSQSPSNKVTEKGKDVELRCDPISGHTALYWYRQSLGQGLEFLIYFQGNSAPDKSGLPSDRFSAERTGGSVSTLTIQRTQQEDSAVYLCASSLRGSLAYEQYFGPGTRLTVT.

This rearrangement joins TRBV19 to TRBJ1-3, with no clear D. This CDR3 comprises 15 residues. Germline-derived CDR1 and CDR2 are LNHDA and SQIVND (reference sequence). V lost 9 bases and J lost 0, with 15 bases in between. The CDR3 spells CASRNSRSSGNTIYF. CDR3 bases: TGTGCCAGCCGCAACAGCCGATCCTCTGGAAACACCATATATTTT.

This chain connects TRBV18 to TRBJ2-7, with D maybe TRBD1 (6 bases). Deletions cut 3 bases from V and 2 bases from J, with 11 bases between. The CDR3 has 14 residues. Germline-derived CDR1 and CDR2 are KGHSH and LQKENI. CDR3 coding DNA: TGTGCCAGCTCACCTACAGGGTACCCCTACGAGCAGTACTTC. Translating gives CASSPTGYPYEQYF.

This chain joins TRBV11-3 and TRBJ2-5; D gene ambiguous. V was shortened by 5 bases and J by 5 bases, with 6 bases between the two germline ends. From germline, CDR1 is SGHNT and CDR2 YENEEA. CDR3 size: 11 residues. In DNA form, the CDR3 reads TGTGCCAGCAGCCGGGTGGAGACCCAGTACTTC. Translated, it gives CASSRVETQYF. The variable domain in full, completed from reference TRBV11-3 and TRBJ2-5, reads EAGVVQSPRYKIIEKKQPVAFWCNPISGHNTLYWYLQNLGQGPELLIRYENEEAVDDSQLPKDRFSAERLKGVDSTLKIQPAELGDSAVYLCASSRVETQYFGPGTRLLVL.